This TCR beta chain was sequenced for a study of cytomegalovirus exposure and HLA in healthy donors. The study's findings and limits: The listing of fewer than 200 TCR beta chains classed them as cytomegalovirus-associated. TCR beta chains associated with HLA were, in a later analysis, more clonally expanded than equally common others. A later analysis found TCR association rates differed by HLA locus, highest for DRB1 and lowest for HLA-C. A later analysis linked a missense variant in DCLRE1C to the trimming of TCR beta V and J genes.

This CDR3 is 15 amino acids long. From germline, CDR1 is SGDLS and CDR2 YYNGEE. With 4 bases removed from V and 3 bases from J, the gap between germline ends came to 14 bases. To note about this clone: Its matching antigen is unknown.

With 60 Vbeta and 13 Jbeta primers, the PCR was carried out. The table came from immunoSEQ multiplex PCR; TCRdb's copy has only in-frame clones and leaves some out. The sample shows about 110,000 clones, roughly three quarters of them seen only once. This chain connects TRBV9 to TRBJ1-5; D perhaps matches TRBD1 (6 bases). The receptor was derived from a man in his forties or fifties in good health and CMV-seropositive. Source material: PBMCs. The CDR3 sequence is CASSKGGALNQPQHF. Here the CDR3 DNA reads TGTGCCAGCAGCAAAGGGGGGGCCCTCAATCAGCCCCAGCATTTT.